This T cell receptor beta chain was found in a study of CD8 T cells in ankylosing spondylitis. V shed 4 bases, J shed 2 bases, and the junction held 7 bases outside the gene matches. This CDR3 region has 17 residues. Overall study findings and caveats: CD8+ cells made up the disease-linked clones, which were relatively rare in peripheral blood. Fewer than ten highly homologous variants made up a TCR beta motif that seemed to typify ankylosing spondylitis blood.

TCRdb fed the 5' RACE reads into MiXCR, producing one record per CDR3 protein. The sample has over 130,000 distinct CDR3 sequences, roughly 44% seen once. As to this clonotype: Its target is not known.

Sequencing input: synovial fluid, either unsorted or a sorted T cell fraction (not recorded which). The source of this sequence is a male donor with ankylosing spondylitis. This chain uses TRBV12-3 or TRBV12-4 with TRBJ1-5; 11 bases are shared with TRBD1. CDR3 sequence (DNA): TGTGCCAGCAGTTCCGGGACAGGGGGGTCGGGCAATCAGCCCCAGCATTTT. It yields the protein CASSSGTGGSGNQPQHF.